The 18 T cell receptor beta chains below were found in one sample sequenced in a study of monozygotic twins with inflammatory bowel disease. One entry per CDR3 protein, without DNA, is what TCRdb gives after re-calling the 5' RACE reads. The sample includes more than 110,000 distinct CDR3 sequences. Material for sequencing was blood. These receptors originate from a human donor with ulcerative colitis or Crohn's disease, or a healthy co-twin of an affected twin (not recorded which).

V usage is TRBV9 and J usage is TRBJ2-7; TCRdb names TRBD1, which stays unverified in the absence of DNA. CDR3 length: 15 residues. Per germline, CDR1 SGDLS and CDR2 YYNGEE. CDR3 loop: CASSVATGQGSEQYF.

This chain joins TRBV4-2 and TRBJ1-4; TCRdb picks TRBD1, but there is no DNA to check that call. CDR3 length: 16 residues. Germline V CDR1 and CDR2: LGHNA, YNFKEQ. CDR3 region: CASSAAMGQGNEKLFF.

The chain is built from TRBV7-8 and TRBJ2-7. This CDR3 region has 15 residues. From germline, CDR1 is SGHVS and CDR2 FQNEAQ. CDR3 loop: CASSLVQGSSYEQYF.

The J gene is TRBJ2-2, the V gene TRBV5-1. CDR1 SGHRS and CDR2 YFSETQ come from the germline V gene. This CDR3 region has 16 residues. CDR3 sequence: CASSLNGLPNTGELFF.

The rearrangement links TRBV5-1 to TRBJ1-1; without DNA, the TCRdb call of TRBD1 cannot be checked. Germline CDR1 and CDR2: SGHRS and YFSETQ. The CDR3 is 14 residues long. The CDR3 here is CASSLDTGTTEAFF.

The gene calls are TRBV30 and TRBJ2-6. Looked up from germline, CDR1 is GTSNPN and CDR2 is SVGIG (reference sequence). There are 17 residues in the CDR3. The CDR3 loop is CAWSVSRGISGANVLTF.

The CDR3 here is CASSRQGHYGCTF. The rearrangement uses TRBV5-4 and TRBJ1-2; checking the TCRdb D call of TRBD1 is not possible without DNA. Germline CDR1 reads SGHNT; CDR2 reads YYREEE (reference sequence). The CDR3 sequence is 13 residues long.

The chain employs TRBV19 and TRBJ2-1; the TCRdb call, TRBD1, lacks DNA for checking. The germline V gene has CDR1 LNHDA and CDR2 SQIVND (reference sequence). This CDR3 contains 15 residues. CDR3 amino acids: CASSIVGGVTNEQFF.

Its frequency marks this clonotype as medium-sized (0.01 to 0.1%). The chain has TRBV6-5 and TRBJ1-1. The CDR3 contains 13 residues. CDR1 is MNHEY and CDR2 is SVGAGI in the germline V gene. The CDR3 region is CASSKTTNTEAFF.

The CDR3 region is CAISDWDRDPYEAFF. The V call is TRBV10-3, the J call TRBJ1-1; TCRdb selects TRBD1, and the lack of DNA leaves this call unchecked. Per germline, CDR1 ENHRY and CDR2 SYGVKD. The CDR3 runs 15 residues.

The chain uses TRBV18 and TRBJ2-7; TCRdb's D call, TRBD2, is unchecked because there is no DNA. CDR1 is KGHSH and CDR2 is LQKENI in the germline V gene. This CDR3 spans 17 amino acids. This CDR3 reads CASSSYLAGGGAYEQYF.

The chain carries TRBV7-2 and TRBJ1-5. Germline V gives CDR1 SGHTA, CDR2 FQGNSA. The CDR3 runs 14 residues. CDR3: CASSLVAVNQPQHF.

This chain connects TRBV19 to TRBJ2-1; the D gene TCRdb calls, TRBD1, cannot be checked with no DNA. The CDR3 is 17 residues long. CDR1 and CDR2 (germline): LNHDA, SQIVND (reference sequence). CDR3 residues: CASSMIYTGTLADEQFF.

This chain joins TRBV7-3 and TRBJ1-1. Germline V lookup: CDR1 SGHTA, CDR2 FQGTGA. This CDR3 spans 13 amino acids. The CDR3: CASSQALTGEAFF. The full variable domain, rest sourced from reference TRBV7-3 and TRBJ1-1, is GAGVSQTPSNKVTEKGKYVELRCDPISGHTALYWYRQSLGQGPEFLIYFQGTGAADDSGLPNDRFFAVRPEGSVSTLKIQRTERGDSAVYLCASSQALTGEAFFGQGTRLTVV.

The gene calls are TRBV2 and TRBJ1-5; TCRdb's D gene call, TRBD1, goes unchecked for lack of DNA. CDR1 SNHLY and CDR2 FYNNEI come from the germline V gene. The CDR3 runs to 12 residues. CDR3: CASGAGIQPQHF.

The chain couples TRBV14 to TRBJ2-7. This CDR3 spans 13 amino acids. Germline assignment: CDR1 SGHDN and CDR2 FVKESK. The CDR3 sequence: CASSQLDWYEQYF.

The rearrangement uses TRBV12-3 or TRBV12-4 and TRBJ1-1; TCRdb indicates TRBD1, and absent DNA this call remains unverified. This CDR3 is built from 15 residues. The CDR3 loop is CASTPGTGRNTEAFF.

The chain has TRBV11-2 and TRBJ1-5. The CDR3 has 15 residues. CDR1 and CDR2 (germline): SGHAT, FQNNGV. The CDR3 loop is CASSLDGRYNQPQHF.